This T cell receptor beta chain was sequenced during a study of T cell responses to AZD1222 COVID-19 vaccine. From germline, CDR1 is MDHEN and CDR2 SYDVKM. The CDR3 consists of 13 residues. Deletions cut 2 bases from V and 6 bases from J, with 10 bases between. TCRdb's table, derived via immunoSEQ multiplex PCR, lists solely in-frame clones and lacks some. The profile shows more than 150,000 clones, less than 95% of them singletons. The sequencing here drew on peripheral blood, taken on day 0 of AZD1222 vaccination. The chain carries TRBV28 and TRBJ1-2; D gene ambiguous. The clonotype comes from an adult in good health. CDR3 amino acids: CASSLLELNGYTF. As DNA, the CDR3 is TGTGCCAGCAGTTTACTTGAGTTGAATGGCTACACCTTC.